This T cell receptor beta chain originates from a study of blood T cell repertoires in COVID-19. The method was immunoSEQ multiplex PCR; TCRdb's version includes in-frame clones alone and lacks a portion of them. The sample contains 90,000 to 100,000 clones, under 85% of which appear only once. This clone occurred a few times. CDR3 length: 13 amino acids. V lost 4 bases and J lost 4, with 11 bases in between. Per germline, CDR1 SGDLS and CDR2 YYNGEE. This TCR was sampled from a human donor in a cohort sampled during active COVID-19. The specimen was peripheral blood. The chain is built from TRBV9 and TRBJ1-2; D gene unclear. CDR3 coding DNA: TGTGCCAGCAGCCCAAGCTGGAGCTATGGCTACACCTTC. Protein sequence: CASSPSWSYGYTF. The whole variable domain, remainder taken from reference TRBV9 and TRBJ1-2, is DSGVTQTPKHLITATGQRVTLRCSPRSGDLSVYWYQQSLDQGLQFLIQYYNGEERAKGNILERFSAQQFPDLHSELNLSSLELGDSALYFCASSPSWSYGYTFGSGTRLTVV.